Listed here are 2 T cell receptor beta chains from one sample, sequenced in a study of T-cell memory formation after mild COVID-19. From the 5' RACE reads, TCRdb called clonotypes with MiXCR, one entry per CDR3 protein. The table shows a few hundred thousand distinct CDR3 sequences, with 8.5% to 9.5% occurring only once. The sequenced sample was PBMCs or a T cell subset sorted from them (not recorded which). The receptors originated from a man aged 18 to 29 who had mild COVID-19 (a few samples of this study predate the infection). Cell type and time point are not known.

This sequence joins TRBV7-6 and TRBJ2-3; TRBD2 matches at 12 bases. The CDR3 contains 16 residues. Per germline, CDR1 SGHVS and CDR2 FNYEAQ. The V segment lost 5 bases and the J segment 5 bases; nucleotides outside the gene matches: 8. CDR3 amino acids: CASSGRTSGALDTQYF. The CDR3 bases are TGTGCCAGCAGCGGCAGGACTAGCGGGGCCCTAGATACGCAGTATTTT.

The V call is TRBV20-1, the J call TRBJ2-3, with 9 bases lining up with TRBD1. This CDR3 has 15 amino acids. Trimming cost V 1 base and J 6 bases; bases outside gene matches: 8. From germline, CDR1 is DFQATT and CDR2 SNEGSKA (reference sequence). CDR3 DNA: TGCAGTGCTAGAGCTCCGGGACAGGGCTCCGATACGCAGTATTTT. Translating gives CSARAPGQGSDTQYF.